The T cell receptor (beta chain) under discussion was sequenced for a study of blood T cell repertoires in COVID-19. The CDR3 sequence is 14 residues long. V was pared by 4 bases and J by 5 bases, with 16 bases between. The germline gives CDR1 SGHRS, CDR2 YFSETQ. The table came from immunoSEQ multiplex PCR; TCRdb's copy has only in-frame clones and leaves some out. Here the sample spans some 220,000 clones, 85% to 90% being singletons. The genes are TRBV5-1 and TRBJ2-7; D is unclear. The sample was PBMCs or T cells enriched from blood (not recorded which). The TCR sequence derives from a woman aged 50 to 60 in a cohort exposed to, infected with or recovered from COVID-19 (not recorded which). CDR3 amino acids: CASSGGRPFHEQYF. In nucleotides, the CDR3 is TGCGCCAGCAGCGGTGGCCGTCCGTTCCACGAGCAGTACTTC.